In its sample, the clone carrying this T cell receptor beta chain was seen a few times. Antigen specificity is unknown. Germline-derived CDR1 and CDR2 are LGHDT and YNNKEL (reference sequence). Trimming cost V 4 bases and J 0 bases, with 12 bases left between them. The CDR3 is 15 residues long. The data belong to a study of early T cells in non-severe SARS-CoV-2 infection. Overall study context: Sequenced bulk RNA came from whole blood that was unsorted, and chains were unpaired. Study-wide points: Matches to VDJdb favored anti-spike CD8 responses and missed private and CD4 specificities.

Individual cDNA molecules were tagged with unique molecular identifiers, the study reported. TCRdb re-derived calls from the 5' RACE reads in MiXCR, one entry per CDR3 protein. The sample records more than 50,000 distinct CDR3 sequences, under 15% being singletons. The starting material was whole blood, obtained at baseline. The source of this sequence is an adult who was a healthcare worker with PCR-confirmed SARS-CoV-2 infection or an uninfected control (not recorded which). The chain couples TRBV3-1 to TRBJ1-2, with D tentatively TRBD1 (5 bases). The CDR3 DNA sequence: TGTGCCAGCAGCCGGGGGACCGACCCTAACTATGGCTACACCTTC. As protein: CASSRGTDPNYGYTF.